The clone carrying this T cell receptor (beta chain) was seen more than once but under ten times. The data derive from a study of T-cell memory formation after mild COVID-19. The CDR3 has 13 amino acids. V was clipped by 7 bases and J by 3 bases, with 12 bases between them. Germline V lookup: CDR1 SEHNR, CDR2 FQNEAQ (reference sequence). Using its own MiXCR run on the 5' RACE reads, TCRdb lists one record per CDR3 protein. The data hold roughly 260,000 distinct CDR3 sequences, with 15% to 20% observed a single time. The rearrangement uses TRBV7-9 and TRBJ1-1; possible D gene TRBD1, 5 bases. The sample comprised PBMCs or a T cell subset sorted from them (not recorded which). This receptor was identified in a man younger than 35 who had mild COVID-19 (a few samples of this study predate the infection). Cell type and time point are not known. CDR3 coding DNA: TGTGCCAGCACCTCATGGGGGGACACTGAAGCTTTCTTT. Its translation is CASTSWGDTEAFF. Complete variable domain (other parts from reference TRBV7-9 and TRBJ1-1): DTGVSQNPRHKITKRGQNVTFRCDPISEHNRLYWYRQTLGQGPEFLTYFQNEAQLEKSRLLSDRFSAERPKGSFSTLEIQRTEQGDSAMYLCASTSWGDTEAFFGQGTRLTVV.